This T cell receptor beta chain is drawn from a study of T cell changes during pregnancy in multiple sclerosis. Profiling relied on immunoSEQ multiplex PCR, and the TCRdb table lists in-frame clones only, not all of them. Among tens of thousands of clones, roughly nine tenths were seen once, and the ten largest hold around 1.6%. CDR1 and CDR2 (germline): GTSNPN, SVGIG (reference sequence). Trimming cost V 7 bases and J 4 bases; bases outside gene matches: 0. There are 12 residues in the CDR3. V is TRBV30 and J is TRBJ2-1, with 11 nucleotides matching TRBD2. The sequencing used peripheral blood, collected in the first trimester of pregnancy. The TCR was taken from a female donor in good health, enrolled as a control in a pregnancy study. CDR3: CALAGGYNEQFF. In DNA form, the CDR3 reads TGTGCCTTAGCGGGAGGGTACAATGAGCAGTTCTTC. The full variable domain, in which reference TRBV30 and TRBJ2-1 provide the parts outside the CDR3, is SQTIHQWPATLVQPVGSPLSLECTVEGTSNPNLYWYRQAAGRGLQLLFYSVGIGQISSEVPQNLSASRPQDRQFILSSKKLLLSDSGFYLCALAGGYNEQFFGPGTRLTVL.